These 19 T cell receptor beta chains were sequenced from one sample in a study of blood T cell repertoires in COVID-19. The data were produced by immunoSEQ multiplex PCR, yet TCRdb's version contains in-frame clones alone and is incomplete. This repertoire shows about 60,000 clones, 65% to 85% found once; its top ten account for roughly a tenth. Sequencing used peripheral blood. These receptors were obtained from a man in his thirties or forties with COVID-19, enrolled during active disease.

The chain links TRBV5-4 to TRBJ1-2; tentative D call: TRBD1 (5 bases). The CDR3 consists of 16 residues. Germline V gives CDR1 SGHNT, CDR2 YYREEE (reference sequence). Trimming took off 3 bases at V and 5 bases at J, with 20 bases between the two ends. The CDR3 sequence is CASSSGGRGFDYGYTF. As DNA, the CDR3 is TGTGCCAGCAGCTCGGGAGGCCGGGGGTTCGATTATGGCTACACCTTC.

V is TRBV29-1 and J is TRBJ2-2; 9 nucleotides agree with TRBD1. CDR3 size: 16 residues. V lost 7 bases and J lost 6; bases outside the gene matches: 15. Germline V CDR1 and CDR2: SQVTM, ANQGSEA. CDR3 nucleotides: TGCAGCGCCCCAATCCCCGGGACAGGGTCGGCCGGGGAGCTGTTTTTT. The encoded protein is CSAPIPGTGSAGELFF.

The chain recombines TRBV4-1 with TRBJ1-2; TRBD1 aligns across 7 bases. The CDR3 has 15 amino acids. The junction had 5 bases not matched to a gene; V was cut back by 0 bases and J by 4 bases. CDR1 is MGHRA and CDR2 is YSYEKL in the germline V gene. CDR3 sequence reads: CASSQDETGSYGYTF. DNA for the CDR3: TGCGCCAGCAGCCAAGATGAGACAGGGTCCTATGGCTACACCTTC.

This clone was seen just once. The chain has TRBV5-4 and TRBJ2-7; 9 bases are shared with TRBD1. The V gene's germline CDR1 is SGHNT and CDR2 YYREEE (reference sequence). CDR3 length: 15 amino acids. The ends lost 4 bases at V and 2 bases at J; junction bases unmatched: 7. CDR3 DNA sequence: TGTGCCAGCAGCCCCGGACAGGGGAGAACCTACGAGCAGTACTTC. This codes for CASSPGQGRTYEQYF.

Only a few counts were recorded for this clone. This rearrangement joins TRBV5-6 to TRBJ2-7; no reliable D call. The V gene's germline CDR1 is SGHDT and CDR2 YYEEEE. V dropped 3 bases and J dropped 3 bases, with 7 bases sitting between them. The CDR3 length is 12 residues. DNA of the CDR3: TGTGCCAGCAGCTCAGTTGGCTACGAGCAGTACTTC. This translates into CASSSVGYEQYF. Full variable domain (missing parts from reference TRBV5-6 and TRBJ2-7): DAGVTQSPTHLIKTRGQQVTLRCSPKSGHDTVSWYQQALGQGPQFIFQYYEEEERQRGNFPDRFSGHQFPNYSSELNVNALLLGDSALYLCASSSVGYEQYFGPGTRLTVT.

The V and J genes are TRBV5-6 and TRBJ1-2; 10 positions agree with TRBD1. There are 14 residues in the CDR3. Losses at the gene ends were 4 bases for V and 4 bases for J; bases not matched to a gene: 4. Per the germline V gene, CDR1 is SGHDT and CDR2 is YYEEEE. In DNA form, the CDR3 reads TGTGCCAGCAGCCCCGGGACAGGGGCCTATGGCTACACCTTC. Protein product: CASSPGTGAYGYTF. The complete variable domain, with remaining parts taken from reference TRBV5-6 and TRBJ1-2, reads DAGVTQSPTHLIKTRGQQVTLRCSPKSGHDTVSWYQQALGQGPQFIFQYYEEEERQRGNFPDRFSGHQFPNYSSELNVNALLLGDSALYLCASSPGTGAYGYTFGSGTRLTVV.

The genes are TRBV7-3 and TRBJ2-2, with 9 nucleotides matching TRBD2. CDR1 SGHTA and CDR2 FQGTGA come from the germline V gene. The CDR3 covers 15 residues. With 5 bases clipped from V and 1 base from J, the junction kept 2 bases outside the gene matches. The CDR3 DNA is TGTGCCAGCAGCCCGACTAGCGGGAACACCGGGGAGCTGTTTTTT. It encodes CASSPTSGNTGELFF.

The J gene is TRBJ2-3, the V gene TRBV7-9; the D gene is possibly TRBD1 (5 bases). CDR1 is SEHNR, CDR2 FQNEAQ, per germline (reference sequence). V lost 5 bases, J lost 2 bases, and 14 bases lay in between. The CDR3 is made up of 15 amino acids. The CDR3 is CASSRRTYNTDTQYF. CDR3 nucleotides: TGTGCCAGCAGCCGAAGGACATACAACACAGATACGCAGTATTTT.

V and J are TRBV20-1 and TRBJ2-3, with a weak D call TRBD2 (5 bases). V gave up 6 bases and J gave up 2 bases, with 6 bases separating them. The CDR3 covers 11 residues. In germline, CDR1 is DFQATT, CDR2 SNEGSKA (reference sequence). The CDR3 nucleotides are TGCAGTGCAGGACTCACAGATACGCAGTATTTT. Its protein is CSAGLTDTQYF.

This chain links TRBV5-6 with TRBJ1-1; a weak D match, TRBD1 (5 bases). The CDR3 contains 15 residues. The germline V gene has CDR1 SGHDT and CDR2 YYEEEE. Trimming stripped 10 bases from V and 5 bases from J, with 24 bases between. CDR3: CASNLAGRDGTEAFF. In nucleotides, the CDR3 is TGTGCCTCCAACCTTGCCGGCAGGGATGGTACTGAAGCTTTCTTT.

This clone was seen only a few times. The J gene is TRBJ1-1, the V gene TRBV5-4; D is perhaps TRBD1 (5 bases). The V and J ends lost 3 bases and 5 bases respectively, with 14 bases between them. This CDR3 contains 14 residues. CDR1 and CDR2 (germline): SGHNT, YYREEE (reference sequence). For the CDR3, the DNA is TGTGCCAGCAGCTCCTATATGGGGGGAACTGAAGCTTTCTTT. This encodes CASSSYMGGTEAFF.

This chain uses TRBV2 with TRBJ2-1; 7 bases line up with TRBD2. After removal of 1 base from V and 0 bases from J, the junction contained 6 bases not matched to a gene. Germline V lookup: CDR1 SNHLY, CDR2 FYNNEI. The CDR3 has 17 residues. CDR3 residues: CASSEVWGGSSYNEQFF. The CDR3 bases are TGTGCCAGCAGTGAAGTATGGGGCGGGAGCTCCTACAATGAGCAGTTCTTC.

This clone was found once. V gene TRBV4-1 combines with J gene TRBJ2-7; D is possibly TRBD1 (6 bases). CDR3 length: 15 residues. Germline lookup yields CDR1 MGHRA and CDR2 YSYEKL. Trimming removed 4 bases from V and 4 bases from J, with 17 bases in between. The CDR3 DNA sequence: TGCGCCAGCAGCCCTGGAGAGGGCAGGGGTTACGAGCAGTACTTC. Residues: CASSPGEGRGYEQYF.

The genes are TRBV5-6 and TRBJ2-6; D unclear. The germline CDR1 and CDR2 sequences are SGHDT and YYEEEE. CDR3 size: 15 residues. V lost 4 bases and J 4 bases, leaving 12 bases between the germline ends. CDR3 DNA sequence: TGTGCCAGCAGCCTATCCGCCGCGGGGGCCAACGTCCTGACTTTC. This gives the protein CASSLSAAGANVLTF.

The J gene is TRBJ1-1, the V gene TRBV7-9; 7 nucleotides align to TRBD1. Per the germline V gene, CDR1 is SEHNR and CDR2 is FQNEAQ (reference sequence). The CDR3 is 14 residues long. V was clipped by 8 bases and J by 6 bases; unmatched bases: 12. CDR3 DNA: TGTGCCAGCGCTAAGCAGGGGGGCGCCCCTGAAGCTTTCTTT. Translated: CASAKQGGAPEAFF.

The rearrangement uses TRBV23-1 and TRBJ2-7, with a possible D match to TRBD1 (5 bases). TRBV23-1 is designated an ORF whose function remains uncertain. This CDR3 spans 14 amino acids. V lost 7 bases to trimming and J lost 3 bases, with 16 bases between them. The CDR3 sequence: CASTPGLPLYEQYF. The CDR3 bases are TGCGCCAGCACCCCAGGGCTCCCCCTCTACGAGCAGTACTTC.

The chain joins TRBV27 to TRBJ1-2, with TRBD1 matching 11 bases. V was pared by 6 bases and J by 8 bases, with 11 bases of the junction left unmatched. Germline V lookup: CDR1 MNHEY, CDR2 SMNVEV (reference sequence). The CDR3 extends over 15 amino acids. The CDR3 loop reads CASSPGDRGNRGYTF. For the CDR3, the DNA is TGTGCCAGCAGCCCGGGGGACAGGGGGAATAGGGGCTACACCTTC.

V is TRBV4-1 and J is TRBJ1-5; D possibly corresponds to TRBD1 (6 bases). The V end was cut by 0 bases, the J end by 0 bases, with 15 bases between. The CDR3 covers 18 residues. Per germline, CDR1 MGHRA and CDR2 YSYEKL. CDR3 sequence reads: CASSQDQGTLGSNQPQHF. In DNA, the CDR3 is TGCGCCAGCAGCCAAGATCAGGGGACACTAGGTAGCAATCAGCCCCAGCATTTT.

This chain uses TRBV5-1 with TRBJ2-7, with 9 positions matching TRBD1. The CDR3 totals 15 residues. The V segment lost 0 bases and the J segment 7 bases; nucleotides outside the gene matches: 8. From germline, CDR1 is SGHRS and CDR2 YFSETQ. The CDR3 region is CASSLDLDRGREQYF. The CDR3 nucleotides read TGCGCCAGCAGCTTGGATCTGGACAGGGGAAGAGAGCAGTACTTC.